These 22 T cell receptor beta chains share one sample of origin, sequenced in a study of T cell repertoires in cytomegalovirus infection. Their antigens remain unidentified. TCRdb re-analysed the reads in MiXCR, keeping a single row per CDR3 protein. The repertoire has about 89,000 distinct CDR3 sequences, less than 30% of them found once; the top ten carry about three quarters. This material consisted of CD8+ T cells from cultured PBMCs, taken from culture after CMV antigen stimulation. These TCRs come from a human donor in good health (CMV status not recorded). Some clones in this sample may be carry-over from other donors' samples.

This clonotype was observed a handful of times. The CDR3 here is CASSLRQGIDTQYF. The DNA for the CDR3 is TGTGCCAGCAGCTTACGACAGGGGATAGATACGCAGTATTTT. The chain recombines TRBV7-8 with TRBJ2-3; 8 bases line up with TRBD1. This CDR3 contains 14 residues. V dropped 2 bases and J dropped 5; count of bases not matched to a gene: 3. CDR1 and CDR2 from the germline V gene are SGHVS and FQNEAQ.

This clonotype has just a few counts. The chain combines TRBV11-2 with TRBJ2-1; D is unclear. The germline V gene encodes CDR1 SGHAT and CDR2 FQNNGV. The CDR3 has 12 amino acids. The ends were cut back, 5 bases at V and 6 bases at J, with 8 bases in the middle. CDR3 DNA sequence: TGTGCCAGCAGCCCTACTGTCAATGAGCAGTTCTTC. As protein: CASSPTVNEQFF.

The chain is built from TRBV19 and TRBJ2-7; possibly TRBD1 for D (5 bases). The CDR3 extends over 13 amino acids. Germline CDR1 LNHDA, CDR2 SQIVND (reference sequence). V was cut by 5 bases and J by 7 bases, with 15 bases left in between. In nucleotides, the CDR3 is TGTGCCAGTAGTCCCTCCAGGGCTGGAGAGCAGTACTTC. Translating it yields CASSPSRAGEQYF.

Comment on this clonotype: One base away lies a much larger clone, so this may be a sequencing read error. This chain connects TRBV7-2 to TRBJ1-1, with D maybe TRBD1 (5 bases). Germline V gene data show CDR1 as SGHTA and CDR2 as FQGNSA. Trimming stripped 10 bases from V and 8 bases from J, with 17 bases between. This CDR3 is built from 12 residues. This CDR3 is CANKSGTVEAFF. The CDR3 nucleotides read TGTGCCAACAAGTCCGGGACGGTAGAAGCTTTCTTT.

This clonotype showed up many times. The chain carries TRBV7-8 and TRBJ1-1; D unclear. Between the trimmed V and J ends, which lost 1 base and 0 bases, there was a span of 9 bases. Looked up from germline, CDR1 is SGHVS and CDR2 is FQNEAQ. The CDR3 covers 15 residues. The CDR3 nucleotides read TGTGCCAGCAGCTTAGACGCTACCTTGAACACTGAAGCTTTCTTT. Residues: CASSLDATLNTEAFF.

A note on this clonotype: This sequence may be a read error, since a much larger clone differs from it by one base. The chain carries TRBV7-4 and TRBJ2-1; 8 bases fit TRBD1. The germline gives CDR1 SGHVT, CDR2 SQSDAQ. J gave up 3 bases and V 10 bases, and 14 bases lay outside the gene matches. The CDR3 totals 16 residues. The CDR3 DNA reads as TGTGCCACCCAGCTTTCGGGACAGGCCATCTACAATGAGCAGTTCTTC. This sequence encodes CATQLSGQAIYNEQFF.

In DNA form, the CDR3 reads TGTGCCAGCAAAGGGCCAGGGTACACCTTC. Translating it yields CASKGPGYTF. The chain recombines TRBV12-3 or TRBV12-4 with TRBJ1-2; D possibly corresponds to TRBD1 (5 bases). The length of the CDR3 is 10 residues. Trimming cost V 7 bases and J 11 bases, with 11 bases left between them.

This clonotype was recorded at least ten times. V gene TRBV7-6 combines with J gene TRBJ2-6; 8 bases align to TRBD1. Per germline, CDR1 SGHVS and CDR2 FNYEAQ. V shed 5 bases, J shed 0 bases, and the junction held 6 bases outside the gene matches. CDR3 length: 17 amino acids. Here the CDR3 reads CASSPWTGNSGANVLTF. The CDR3 coding sequence is TGTGCCAGCAGCCCTTGGACAGGGAACTCTGGGGCCAACGTCCTGACTTTC.

This clonotype appeared many times. The chain recombines TRBV7-9 with TRBJ1-1, with 7 bases fitting TRBD1. In germline, CDR1 is SEHNR, CDR2 FQNEAQ (reference sequence). The CDR3 consists of 13 residues. After removal of 5 bases from V and 5 bases from J, the junction contained 5 bases not matched to a gene. The DNA of the CDR3 is TGTGCCAGCAGCCCTCAGGGGGAGACTGAAGCTTTCTTT. This gives the protein CASSPQGETEAFF.

The chain employs TRBV19 and TRBJ1-3; D call uncertain. V lost 10 bases and J lost 4, with 5 bases in between. Per the germline V gene, CDR1 is LNHDA and CDR2 is SQIVND (reference sequence). CDR3 length: 10 residues. The chain's CDR3 is CATRGNTIYF. DNA of the CDR3: TGTGCCACCCGAGGAAACACCATATATTTT. Complete variable domain (other parts from reference TRBV19 and TRBJ1-3): DGGITQSPKYLFRKEGQNVTLSCEQNLNHDAMYWYRQDPGQGLRLIYYSQIVNDFQKGDIAEGYSVSREKKESFPLTVTSAQKNPTAFYLCATRGNTIYFGEGSWLTVV.

This clonotype was found many times. This rearrangement joins TRBV7-8 to TRBJ2-5; D perhaps matches TRBD1 (6 bases). Trimming left V 4 bases short and J 4 bases short, with 19 bases between. CDR1 is SGHVS and CDR2 is FQNEAQ in the germline V gene. This CDR3 comprises 16 residues. CDR3 in amino acids: CASSSSHQGFGETQYF. The CDR3 nucleotides read TGTGCCAGCAGCTCCTCCCATCAGGGGTTCGGAGAGACCCAGTACTTC.

This clonotype has more than one count but fewer than ten. The chain links TRBV5-1 to TRBJ2-7; 8 bases align to TRBD1. CDR3 length equals 14 residues. Unmatched junction bases numbered 4, after V lost 3 bases and J lost 2 bases. CDR1 is SGHRS, CDR2 YFSETQ, per germline. The CDR3 sequence is CASSWGTGTYEQYF. The DNA for the CDR3 is TGCGCCAGCAGCTGGGGGACAGGTACCTACGAGCAGTACTTC.

The table lists this clonotype with a few counts. V is TRBV2 and J is TRBJ2-1; tentatively, D is TRBD2 (5 bases). CDR3 size: 12 residues. Trimming removed 9 bases from V and 6 bases from J, with 12 bases in between. The germline CDR1 and CDR2 sequences are SNHLY and FYNNEI. The CDR3 coding sequence is TGTGCCAGTGGACTGCGGCCCAATGAGCAGTTCTTC. Translated, it gives CASGLRPNEQFF.

This rearrangement joins TRBV20-1 to TRBJ2-7, with D perhaps matching TRBD2 (6 bases). The CDR3 is made up of 15 amino acids. Trimming pared 0 bases from V and 7 bases from J, leaving 19 bases between. Germline V gives CDR1 DFQATT, CDR2 SNEGSKA (reference sequence). This CDR3 reads CSARDRGPGGAEQYF. CDR3 nucleotide sequence: TGCAGTGCTAGAGATCGGGGCCCGGGCGGGGCGGAGCAGTACTTC.

This clonotype has more than one count but fewer than ten. The chain couples TRBV11-2 to TRBJ1-1; a weak D match, TRBD1 (5 bases). Looked up from germline, CDR1 is SGHAT and CDR2 is FQNNGV. Trimming stripped 6 bases from V and 0 bases from J, with 14 bases between. The CDR3 contains 15 residues. DNA for the CDR3: TGTGCCAGCAGACCGGGACTCGTAATGAACACTGAAGCTTTCTTT. Amino acids: CASRPGLVMNTEAFF. The whole variable domain, remainder taken from reference TRBV11-2 and TRBJ1-1, is EAGVAQSPRYKIIEKRQSVAFWCNPISGHATLYWYQQILGQGPKLLIQFQNNGVVDDSQLPKDRFSAERLKGVDSTLKIQPAKLEDSAVYLCASRPGLVMNTEAFFGQGTRLTVV.

This clonotype was picked up a small number of times. The J gene is TRBJ2-1, the V gene TRBV6-1, with a possible D match to TRBD2 (6 bases). The length of the CDR3 is 16 residues. V lost 6 bases and J 0 bases, leaving 15 bases between the germline ends. Germline CDR1 and CDR2: MNHNS and SASEGT. This CDR3 is CASSELAQSSYNEQFF. CDR3 coding DNA: TGTGCCAGCAGCGAACTAGCTCAAAGCTCCTACAATGAGCAGTTCTTC.

The chain joins TRBV28 to TRBJ2-5; 8 bases align to TRBD2. This CDR3 contains 13 residues. Per germline, CDR1 MDHEN and CDR2 SYDVKM. V was clipped by 6 bases and J by 9 bases; unmatched bases: 9. Here the CDR3 DNA reads TGTGCCAGCAGGGATAGCGGGGAGAGGGCCCAGTACTTC. Its translation is CASRDSGERAQYF.

This clonotype was counted between two and nine times. The V gene is TRBV19, the J gene TRBJ1-6; 11 bases match TRBD1. The J segment lost 4 bases and the V segment lost 2 bases, leaving 7 bases of the junction unmatched. Germline V lookup: CDR1 LNHDA, CDR2 SQIVND (reference sequence). CDR3 length equals 18 residues. CDR3 in amino acids: CASSILGDRGRYNSPLHF. CDR3 DNA sequence: TGTGCCAGTAGTATACTGGGGGACAGGGGGAGATATAATTCACCCCTCCACTTT.

J is TRBJ1-5 and V is TRBV2; maybe TRBD1 (5 bases). This CDR3 is 13 amino acids long. V was cut by 4 bases and J by 6 bases, with 10 bases left in between. Germline V gene lookup returns CDR1 SNHLY and CDR2 FYNNEI. The CDR3 loop is CASSGPGSQPQHF. The CDR3 region has the DNA TGTGCCAGCAGTGGCCCAGGGAGTCAGCCCCAGCATTTT.

This clonotype has a handful of counts. The chain combines TRBV7-9 with TRBJ1-1; TRBD1 is a possible D gene (6 bases). Germline-derived CDR1 and CDR2 are SEHNR and FQNEAQ (reference sequence). V lost 3 bases to trimming and J lost 7 bases, with 15 bases between them. The CDR3 is made up of 14 amino acids. The CDR3 reads CASSFNLGGLEAFF. CDR3 sequence (DNA): TGTGCCAGCAGCTTTAATCTCGGGGGGCTTGAAGCTTTCTTT.

This clonotype came up many times. The J gene is TRBJ1-5, the V gene TRBV6-5, with D uncertain. Germline V gene data show CDR1 as MNHEY and CDR2 as SVGAGI. The CDR3 is made up of 14 amino acids. Trimming pared 0 bases from V and 5 bases from J, leaving 8 bases between. The CDR3 sequence is CASSYSFGHQPQHF. The CDR3 DNA is TGTGCCAGCAGTTACTCTTTCGGCCATCAGCCCCAGCATTTT.

CDR3 amino acids: CASSLSTGMNTEAFF. CDR3 coding DNA: TGTGCCAGCAGCTTGTCGACAGGGATGAACACTGAAGCTTTCTTT. The chain recombines TRBV7-8 with TRBJ1-1, with 7 positions matching TRBD1. Unmatched junction bases numbered 4, after V lost 3 bases and J lost 0 bases. This CDR3 has 15 residues. CDR1 and CDR2 from the germline V gene are SGHVS and FQNEAQ.